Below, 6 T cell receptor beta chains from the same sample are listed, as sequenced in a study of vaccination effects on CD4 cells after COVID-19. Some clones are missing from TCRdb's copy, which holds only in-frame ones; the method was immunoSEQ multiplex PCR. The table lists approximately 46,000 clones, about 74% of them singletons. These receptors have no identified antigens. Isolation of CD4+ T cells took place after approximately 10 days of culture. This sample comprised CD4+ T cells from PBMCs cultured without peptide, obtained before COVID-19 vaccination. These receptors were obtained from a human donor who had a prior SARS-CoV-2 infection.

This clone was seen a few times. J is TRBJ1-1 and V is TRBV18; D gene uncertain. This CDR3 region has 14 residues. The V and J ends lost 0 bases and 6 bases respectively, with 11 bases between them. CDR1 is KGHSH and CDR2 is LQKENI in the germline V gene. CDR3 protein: CASSPPVMSPEAFF. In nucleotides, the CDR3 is TGTGCCAGCTCACCACCCGTTATGAGCCCTGAAGCTTTCTTT.

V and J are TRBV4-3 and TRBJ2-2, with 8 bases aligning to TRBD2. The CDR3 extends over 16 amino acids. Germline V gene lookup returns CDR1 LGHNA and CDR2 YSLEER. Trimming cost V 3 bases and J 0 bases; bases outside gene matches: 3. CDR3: CASSQVAGPNTGELFF. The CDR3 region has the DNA TGCGCCAGCAGCCAGGTAGCGGGGCCGAACACCGGGGAGCTGTTTTTT.

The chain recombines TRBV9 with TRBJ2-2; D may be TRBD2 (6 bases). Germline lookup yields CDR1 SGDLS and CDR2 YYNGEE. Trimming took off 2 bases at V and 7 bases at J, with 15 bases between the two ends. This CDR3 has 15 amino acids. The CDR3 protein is CASSVSREPLGELFF. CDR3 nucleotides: TGTGCCAGCAGCGTTTCCCGGGAGCCACTCGGGGAGCTGTTTTTT.

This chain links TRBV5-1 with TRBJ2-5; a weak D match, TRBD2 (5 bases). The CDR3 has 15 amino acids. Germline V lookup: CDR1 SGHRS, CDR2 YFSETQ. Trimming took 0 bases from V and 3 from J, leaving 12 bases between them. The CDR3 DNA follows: TGCGCCAGCAGCTTGGGCAGTGCCGGGGAAGAGACCCAGTACTTC. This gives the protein CASSLGSAGEETQYF.

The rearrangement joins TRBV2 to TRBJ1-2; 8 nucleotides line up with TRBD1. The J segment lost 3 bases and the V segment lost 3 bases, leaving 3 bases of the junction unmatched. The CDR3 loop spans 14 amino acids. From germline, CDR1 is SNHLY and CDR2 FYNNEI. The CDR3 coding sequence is TGTGCCAGCAGTGACAGGGGGCATGACTATGGCTACACCTTC. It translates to CASSDRGHDYGYTF.

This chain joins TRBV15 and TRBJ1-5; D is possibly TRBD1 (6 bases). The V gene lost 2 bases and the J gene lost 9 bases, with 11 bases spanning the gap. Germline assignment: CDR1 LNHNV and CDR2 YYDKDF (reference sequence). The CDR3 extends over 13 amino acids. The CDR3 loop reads CATSRQGNLPQHF. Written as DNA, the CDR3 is TGTGCCACCAGCAGACAGGGGAATTTGCCCCAGCATTTT.